The next 8 T cell receptor beta chains were all read from a single sample in a study of cytomegalovirus exposure and HLA in healthy donors. The method was immunoSEQ multiplex PCR; TCRdb's version includes in-frame clones alone and lacks a portion of them. The table includes approximately 65,000 clones, more than 85% detected once. Sequencing input: PBMCs. The receptor source for this set is a man between 18 and 29 years old in good health and CMV-seropositive.

The gene calls are TRBV28 and TRBJ1-2; 7 bases align to TRBD1. CDR3 length equals 14 residues. The junction had 10 bases not matched to a gene; V was cut back by 6 bases and J by 6 bases. Germline V lookup: CDR1 MDHEN, CDR2 SYDVKM. CDR3 DNA sequence: TGTGCCAGCAGCCACCTCGACAGGGTCCATGGCTACACCTTC. Its protein is CASSHLDRVHGYTF.

The V call is TRBV11-2, the J call TRBJ1-5, with a tentative D call TRBD1 (5 bases). This CDR3 spans 14 amino acids. The V end lost 5 bases, the J end lost 5 bases, and 13 bases lay between the germline ends. The germline CDR1 and CDR2 sequences are SGHAT and FQNNGV. The CDR3 DNA is TGTGCCAGCAGCCGCGGGAGGGGCGATCAGCCCCAGCATTTT. This codes for CASSRGRGDQPQHF.

CDR3 sequence: CASRQRGTDTQYF. The CDR3 DNA follows: TGTGCCAGCCGGCAGCGGGGCACAGATACGCAGTATTTT. The rearrangement uses TRBV6-1 and TRBJ2-3, with D perhaps TRBD2 (6 bases). The CDR3 spans 13 residues. V was pared by 8 bases and J by 1 base, with 10 bases between. CDR1 is MNHNS, CDR2 SASEGT, per germline.

The chain joins TRBV29-1 to TRBJ1-1; weak D call: TRBD1 (5 bases). Germline-derived CDR1 and CDR2 are SQVTM and ANQGSEA. The CDR3 is 13 amino acids. V lost 5 bases and J 1 base, leaving 11 bases between the germline ends. The CDR3 DNA sequence: TGCAGCGTTTCGACAGCCCCGAACACTGAAGCTTTCTTT. This translates into CSVSTAPNTEAFF.

This clone showed up just a few times. The junction and the germline gene differ at one end; a read error may be behind it. The V and J genes are TRBV7-7 and TRBJ2-1; 10 nucleotides align to TRBD2. The CDR3 length is 16 residues. Germline V gene lookup returns CDR1 SSHAT and CDR2 FNYEAQ (reference sequence). The CDR3 loop reads CASSLGLSGRADEQFF. The CDR3 region has the DNA TGTGCTAGCAGCCTAGGTTTAAGCGGGAGGGCGGATGAGCAGTTCTTC.

This sequence joins TRBV11-2 and TRBJ2-1; D remains unclear. The CDR3 is 11 residues long. CDR1 is SGHAT, CDR2 FQNNGV, per germline. V shed 1 base and J shed 12 bases, with 7 bases lying between them. CDR3 nucleotide sequence: TGTGCCAGCAGCTTAGGCCCAGGGCAGTTCTTC. It codes for CASSLGPGQFF.

The CDR3 nucleotides read TGTGCCAGCAGCCTCGCGGATGACACCGGGGAGCTGTTTTTT. Encoded protein: CASSLADDTGELFF. The chain recombines TRBV7-3 with TRBJ2-2; no clear D. This CDR3 spans 14 amino acids. Germline CDR1 is SGHTA and CDR2 is FQGTGA. The germline V and J ends were trimmed by 5 bases and 3 bases, with 10 bases remaining between them. Full variable domain (rest looked up from reference TRBV7-3 and TRBJ2-2): GAGVSQTPSNKVTEKGKYVELRCDPISGHTALYWYRQSLGQGPEFLIYFQGTGAADDSGLPNDRFFAVRPEGSVSTLKIQRTERGDSAVYLCASSLADDTGELFFGEGSRLTVL.

The chain employs TRBV28 and TRBJ2-5; possible D gene TRBD1, 5 bases. Germline V gene sequence: CDR1 MDHEN, CDR2 SYDVKM. Between the trimmed V and J ends, which lost 5 bases and 2 bases, there was a span of 9 bases. The CDR3 contains 13 residues. The CDR3 region is CASSAGSQETQYF. For the CDR3, the DNA is TGTGCCAGCAGTGCAGGGTCACAAGAGACCCAGTACTTC.